This T cell receptor (beta chain) was sequenced for a study of blood T cell repertoires in COVID-19. At the level of the study: Specimens from acute and convalescent COVID-19 originated in the United States, Italy and Spain. The analysed material was cDNA or gDNA that came from T cells, B-cell-depleted T cells, or PBMCs.

In the original processing: Reference gene primers were amplified, and this amplification served to estimate nucleated cell counts. The method was immunoSEQ multiplex PCR; TCRdb's version includes in-frame clones alone and lacks a portion of them. V, J and clone size were drawn from that table, and D and trimming were deduced from the DNA. The sample has approximately 130,000 clones; roughly three quarters are singletons. Trimming removed 6 bases from V and 0 bases from J, with 9 bases in between. This CDR3 is built from 15 residues. Germline V lookup: CDR1 MNHEY, CDR2 SVGAGI. The chain has TRBV6-5 and TRBJ1-6; D call uncertain. The source of this sequence is an elderly man with acute or convalescent COVID-19. Sequencing was carried out using peripheral blood. In DNA form, the CDR3 reads TGTGCCAGCAGCCGAGGGAGCTCCTATAATTCACCCCTCCACTTT. Residues: CASSRGSSYNSPLHF.